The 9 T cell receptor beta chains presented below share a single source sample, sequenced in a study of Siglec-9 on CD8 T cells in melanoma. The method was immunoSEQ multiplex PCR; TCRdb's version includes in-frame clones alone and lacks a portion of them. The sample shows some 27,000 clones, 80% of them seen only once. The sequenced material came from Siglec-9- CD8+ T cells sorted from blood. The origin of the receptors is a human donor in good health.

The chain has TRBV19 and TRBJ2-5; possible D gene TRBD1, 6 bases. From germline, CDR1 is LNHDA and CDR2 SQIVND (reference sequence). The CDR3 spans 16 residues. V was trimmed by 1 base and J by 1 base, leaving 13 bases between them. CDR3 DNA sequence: TGTGCCAGTAGTATAGTTGGCCAGGGGAGCCAAGAGACCCAGTACTTC. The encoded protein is CASSIVGQGSQETQYF. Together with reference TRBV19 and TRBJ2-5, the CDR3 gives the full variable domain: DGGITQSPKYLFRKEGQNVTLSCEQNLNHDAMYWYRQDPGQGLRLIYYSQIVNDFQKGDIAEGYSVSREKKESFPLTVTSAQKNPTAFYLCASSIVGQGSQETQYFGPGTRLLVL.

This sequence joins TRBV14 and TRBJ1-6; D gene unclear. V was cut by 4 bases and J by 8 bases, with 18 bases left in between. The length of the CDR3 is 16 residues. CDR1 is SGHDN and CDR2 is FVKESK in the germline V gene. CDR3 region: CASSPSNRSIDSPLHF. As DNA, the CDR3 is TGTGCCAGCAGCCCCTCCAACCGAAGTATAGATTCACCCCTCCACTTT.

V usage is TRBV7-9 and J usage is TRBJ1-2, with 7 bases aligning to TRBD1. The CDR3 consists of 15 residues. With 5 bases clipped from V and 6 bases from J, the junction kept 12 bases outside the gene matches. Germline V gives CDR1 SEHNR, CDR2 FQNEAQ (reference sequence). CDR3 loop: CASSDTGVQSHGYTF. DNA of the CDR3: TGTGCCAGCAGCGATACAGGGGTGCAATCCCATGGCTACACCTTC.

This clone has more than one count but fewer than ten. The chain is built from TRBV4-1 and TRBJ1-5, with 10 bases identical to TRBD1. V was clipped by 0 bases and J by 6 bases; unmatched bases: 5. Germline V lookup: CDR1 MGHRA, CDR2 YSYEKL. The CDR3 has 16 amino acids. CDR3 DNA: TGCGCCAGCAGCCAAGACTGGACAGGGGGGGGTCAGCCCCAGCATTTT. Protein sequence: CASSQDWTGGGQPQHF.

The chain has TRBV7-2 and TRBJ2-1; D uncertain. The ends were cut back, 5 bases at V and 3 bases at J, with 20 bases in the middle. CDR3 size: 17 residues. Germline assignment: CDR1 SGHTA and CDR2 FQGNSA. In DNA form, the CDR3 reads TGTGCCAGCAGCGCCACGGCGACGCCGATCTTCTACAATGAGCAGTTCTTC. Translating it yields CASSATATPIFYNEQFF.

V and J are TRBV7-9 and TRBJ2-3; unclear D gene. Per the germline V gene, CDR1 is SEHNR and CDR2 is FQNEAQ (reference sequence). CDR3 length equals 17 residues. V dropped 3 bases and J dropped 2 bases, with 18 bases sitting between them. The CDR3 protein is CASSFTLRTVNTDTQYF. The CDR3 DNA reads TGTGCCAGCAGCTTCACCCTTCGGACCGTTAACACAGATACGCAGTATTTT.

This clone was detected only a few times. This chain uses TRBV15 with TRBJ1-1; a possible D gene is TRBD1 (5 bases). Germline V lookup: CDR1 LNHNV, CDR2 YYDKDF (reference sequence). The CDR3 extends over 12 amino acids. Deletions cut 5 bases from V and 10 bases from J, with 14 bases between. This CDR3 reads CATSPGGVGAFF. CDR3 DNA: TGTGCCACCAGCCCCGGGGGGGTAGGAGCTTTCTTT. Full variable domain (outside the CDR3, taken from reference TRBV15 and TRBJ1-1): DAMVIQNPRYQVTQFGKPVTLSCSQTLNHNVMYWYQQKSSQAPKLLFHYYDKDFNNEADTPDNFQSRRPNTSFCFLDIRSPGLGDTAMYLCATSPGGVGAFFGQGTRLTVV.

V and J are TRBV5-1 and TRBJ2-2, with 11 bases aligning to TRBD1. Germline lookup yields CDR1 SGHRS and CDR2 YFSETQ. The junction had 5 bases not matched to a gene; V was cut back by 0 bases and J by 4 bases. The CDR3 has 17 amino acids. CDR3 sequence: CASSLAGDRGITGELFF. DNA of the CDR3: TGCGCCAGCAGCTTGGCCGGGGACAGGGGGATCACCGGGGAGCTGTTTTTT.

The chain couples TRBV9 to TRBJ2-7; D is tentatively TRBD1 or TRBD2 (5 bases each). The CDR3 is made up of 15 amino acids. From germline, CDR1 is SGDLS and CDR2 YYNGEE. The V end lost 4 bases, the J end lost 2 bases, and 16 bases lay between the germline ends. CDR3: CASSPGPGLTYEQYF. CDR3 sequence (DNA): TGTGCCAGCAGCCCTGGTCCGGGGCTTACCTACGAGCAGTACTTC.